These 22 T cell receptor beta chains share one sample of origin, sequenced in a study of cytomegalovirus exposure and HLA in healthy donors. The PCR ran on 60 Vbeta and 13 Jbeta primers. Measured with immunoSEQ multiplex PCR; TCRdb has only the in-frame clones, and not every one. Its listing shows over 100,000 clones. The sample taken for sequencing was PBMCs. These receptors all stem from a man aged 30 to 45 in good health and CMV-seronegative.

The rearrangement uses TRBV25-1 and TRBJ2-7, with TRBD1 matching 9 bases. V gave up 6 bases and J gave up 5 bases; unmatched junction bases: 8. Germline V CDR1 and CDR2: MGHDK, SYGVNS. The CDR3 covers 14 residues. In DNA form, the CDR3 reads TGTGCCAGCAGGACCGGGACAGGGCTTGACGAGCAGTACTTC. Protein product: CASRTGTGLDEQYF.

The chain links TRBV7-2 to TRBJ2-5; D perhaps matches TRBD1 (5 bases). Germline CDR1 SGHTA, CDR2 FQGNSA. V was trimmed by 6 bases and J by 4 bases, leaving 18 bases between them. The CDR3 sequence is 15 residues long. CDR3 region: CASSRMSGARETQYF. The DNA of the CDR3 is TGTGCCAGCAGTCGGATGAGTGGGGCCAGAGAGACCCAGTACTTC.

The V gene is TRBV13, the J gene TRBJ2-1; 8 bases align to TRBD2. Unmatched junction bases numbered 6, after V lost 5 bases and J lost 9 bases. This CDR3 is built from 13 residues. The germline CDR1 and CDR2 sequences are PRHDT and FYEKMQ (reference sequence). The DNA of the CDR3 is TGTGCCAGCAGCCTACGACTAGCGCGTGAGCAGTTCTTC. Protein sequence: CASSLRLAREQFF.

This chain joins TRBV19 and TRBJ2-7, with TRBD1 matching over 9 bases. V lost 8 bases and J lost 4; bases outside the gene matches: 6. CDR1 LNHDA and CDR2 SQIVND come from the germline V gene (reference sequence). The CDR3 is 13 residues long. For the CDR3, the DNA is TGTGCCAGTGGCCGGGACAGGGAGTACGAGCAGTACTTC. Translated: CASGRDREYEQYF.

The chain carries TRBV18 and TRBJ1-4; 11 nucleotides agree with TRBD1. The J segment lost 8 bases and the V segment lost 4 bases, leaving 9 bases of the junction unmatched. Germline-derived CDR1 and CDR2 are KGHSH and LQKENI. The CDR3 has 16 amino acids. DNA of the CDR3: TGTGCCAGCTCACTTACGGACAGGGGGCTCGACGAAAAACTGTTTTTT. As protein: CASSLTDRGLDEKLFF.

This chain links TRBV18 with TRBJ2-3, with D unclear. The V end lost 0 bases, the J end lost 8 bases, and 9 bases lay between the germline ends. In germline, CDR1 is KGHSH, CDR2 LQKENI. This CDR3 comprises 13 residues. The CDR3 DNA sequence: TGTGCCAGCTCACCACCTACACGTGCTACGCAGTATTTT. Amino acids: CASSPPTRATQYF. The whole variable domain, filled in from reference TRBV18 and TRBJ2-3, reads NAGVMQNPRHLVRRRGQEARLRCSPMKGHSHVYWYRQLPEEGLKFMVYLQKENIIDESGMPKERFSAEFPKEGPSILRIQQVVRGDSAAYFCASSPPTRATQYFGPGTRLTVL.

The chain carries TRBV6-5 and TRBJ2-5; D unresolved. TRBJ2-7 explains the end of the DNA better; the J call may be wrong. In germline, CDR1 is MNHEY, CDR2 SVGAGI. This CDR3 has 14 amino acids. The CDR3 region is CASSYSFGAYEQYF. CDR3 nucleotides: TGTGCCAGCAGTTACTCGTTCGGTGCCTACGAGCAGTACTTC.

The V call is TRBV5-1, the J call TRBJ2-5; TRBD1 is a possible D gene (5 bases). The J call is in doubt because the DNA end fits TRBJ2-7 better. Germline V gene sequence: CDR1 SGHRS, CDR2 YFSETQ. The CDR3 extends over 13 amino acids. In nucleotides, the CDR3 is TGCGCCAGCCGCTCGACAGTTACCTACGAGCAGTACTTC. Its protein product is CASRSTVTYEQYF.

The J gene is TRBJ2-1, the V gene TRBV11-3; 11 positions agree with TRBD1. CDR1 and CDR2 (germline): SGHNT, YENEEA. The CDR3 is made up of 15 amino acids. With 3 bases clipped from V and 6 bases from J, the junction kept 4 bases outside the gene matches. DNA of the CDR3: TGTGCCAGCAGCTTCTCCGGGACAGGGGGCAATGAGCAGTTCTTC. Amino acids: CASSFSGTGGNEQFF.

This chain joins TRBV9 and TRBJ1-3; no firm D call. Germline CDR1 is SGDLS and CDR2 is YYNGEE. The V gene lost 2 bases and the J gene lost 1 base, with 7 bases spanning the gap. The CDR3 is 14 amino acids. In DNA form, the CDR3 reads TGTGCCAGCAGCGTCGGGGATTCTGGAAACACCATATATTTT. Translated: CASSVGDSGNTIYF.

The CDR3 reads CASSPLTGGTGELFF. CDR3 in DNA: TGTGCCAGCAGCCCTTTGACAGGGGGCACCGGGGAGCTGTTTTTT. The genes are TRBV7-3 and TRBJ2-2; 9 positions match TRBD1. The CDR3 is made up of 15 amino acids. From germline, CDR1 is SGHTA and CDR2 FQGTGA. V lost 5 bases and J lost 4; bases outside the gene matches: 5.

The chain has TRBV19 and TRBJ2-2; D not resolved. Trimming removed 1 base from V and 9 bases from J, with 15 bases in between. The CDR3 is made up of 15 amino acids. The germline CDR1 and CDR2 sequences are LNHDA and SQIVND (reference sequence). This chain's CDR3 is CASSIVLGSSWELFF. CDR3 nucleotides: TGTGCCAGTAGTATAGTCCTAGGCTCCTCGTGGGAGCTGTTTTTT. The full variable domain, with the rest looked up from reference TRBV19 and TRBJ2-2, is DGGITQSPKYLFRKEGQNVTLSCEQNLNHDAMYWYRQDPGQGLRLIYYSQIVNDFQKGDIAEGYSVSREKKESFPLTVTSAQKNPTAFYLCASSIVLGSSWELFFGEGSRLTVL.

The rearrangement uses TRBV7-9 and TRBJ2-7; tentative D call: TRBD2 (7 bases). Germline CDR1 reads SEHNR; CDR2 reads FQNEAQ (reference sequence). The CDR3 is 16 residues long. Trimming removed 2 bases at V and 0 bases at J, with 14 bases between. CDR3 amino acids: CASSLPRGGLSYEQYF. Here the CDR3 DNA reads TGTGCCAGCAGCTTACCCCGCGGGGGCCTCTCCTACGAGCAGTACTTC.

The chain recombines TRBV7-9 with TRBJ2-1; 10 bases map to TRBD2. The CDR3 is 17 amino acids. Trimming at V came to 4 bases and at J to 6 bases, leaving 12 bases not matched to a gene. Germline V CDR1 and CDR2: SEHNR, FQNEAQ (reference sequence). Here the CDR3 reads CASSSTYLAGVLNEQFF. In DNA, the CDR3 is TGTGCCAGCAGCTCGACGTACCTAGCGGGGGTCCTCAATGAGCAGTTCTTC. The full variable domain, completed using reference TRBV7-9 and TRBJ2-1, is DTGVSQNPRHKITKRGQNVTFRCDPISEHNRLYWYRQTLGQGPEFLTYFQNEAQLEKSRLLSDRFSAERPKGSFSTLEIQRTEQGDSAMYLCASSSTYLAGVLNEQFFGPGTRLTVL.

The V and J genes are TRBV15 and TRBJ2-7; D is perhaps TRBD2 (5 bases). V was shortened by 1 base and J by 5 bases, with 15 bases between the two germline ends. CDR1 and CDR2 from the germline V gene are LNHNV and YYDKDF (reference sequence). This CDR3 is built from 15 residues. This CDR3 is CATSRGFGLRHEQYF. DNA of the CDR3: TGTGCCACCAGCAGAGGTTTCGGACTTCGCCACGAGCAGTACTTC.

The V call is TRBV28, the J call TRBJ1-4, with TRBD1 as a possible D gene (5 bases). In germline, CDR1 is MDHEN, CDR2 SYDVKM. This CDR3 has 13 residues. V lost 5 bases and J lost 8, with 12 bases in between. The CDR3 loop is CASSPWGKEKLFF. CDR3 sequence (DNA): TGTGCCAGCAGTCCCTGGGGCAAGGAAAAACTGTTTTTT. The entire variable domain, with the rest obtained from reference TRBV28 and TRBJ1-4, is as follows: DVKVTQSSRYLVKRTGEKVFLECVQDMDHENMFWYRQDPGLGLRLIYFSYDVKMKEKGDIPEGYSVSREKKERFSLILESASTNQTSMYLCASSPWGKEKLFFGSGTQLSVL.

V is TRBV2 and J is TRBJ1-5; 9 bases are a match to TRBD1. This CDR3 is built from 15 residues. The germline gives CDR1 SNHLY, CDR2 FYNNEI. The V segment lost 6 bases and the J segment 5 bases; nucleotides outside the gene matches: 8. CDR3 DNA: TGTGCCAGCAGGGCAACAGGGGGCGCGGATCAGCCCCAGCATTTT. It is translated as CASRATGGADQPQHF. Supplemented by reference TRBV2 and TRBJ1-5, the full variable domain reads EPEVTQTPSHQVTQMGQEVILRCVPISNHLYFYWYRQILGQKVEFLVSFYNNEISEKSEIFDDQFSVERPDGSNFTLKIRSTKLEDSAMYFCASRATGGADQPQHFGDGTRLSIL.

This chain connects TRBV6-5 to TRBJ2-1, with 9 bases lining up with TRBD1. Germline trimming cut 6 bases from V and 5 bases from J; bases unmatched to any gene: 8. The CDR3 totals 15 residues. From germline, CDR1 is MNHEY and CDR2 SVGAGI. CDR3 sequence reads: CASSQTGQGHNEQFF. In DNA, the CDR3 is TGTGCCAGCAGCCAAACGGGACAGGGCCACAATGAGCAGTTCTTC.

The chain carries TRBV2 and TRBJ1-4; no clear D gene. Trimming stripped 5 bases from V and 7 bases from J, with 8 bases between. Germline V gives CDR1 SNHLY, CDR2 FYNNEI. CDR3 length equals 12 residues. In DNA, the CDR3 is TGTGCCAGCAGTCCCGGTGTTGAAAAACTGTTTTTT. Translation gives CASSPGVEKLFF.

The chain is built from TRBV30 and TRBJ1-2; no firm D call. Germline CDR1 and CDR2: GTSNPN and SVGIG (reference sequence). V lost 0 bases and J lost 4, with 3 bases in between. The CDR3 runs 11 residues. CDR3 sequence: CAWSVSYGYTF. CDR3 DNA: TGTGCCTGGAGTGTTAGCTATGGCTACACCTTC.

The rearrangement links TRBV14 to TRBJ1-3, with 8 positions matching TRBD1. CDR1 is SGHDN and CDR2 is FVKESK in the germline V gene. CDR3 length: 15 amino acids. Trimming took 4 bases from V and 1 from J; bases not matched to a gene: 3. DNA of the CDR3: TGTGCCAGCAGCCCGGGACAGGAGTCTGGAAACACCATATATTTT. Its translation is CASSPGQESGNTIYF.

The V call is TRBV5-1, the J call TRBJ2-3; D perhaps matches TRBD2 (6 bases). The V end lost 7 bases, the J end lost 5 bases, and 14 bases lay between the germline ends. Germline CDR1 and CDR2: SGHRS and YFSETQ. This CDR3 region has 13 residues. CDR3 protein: CASPAGGKDTQYF. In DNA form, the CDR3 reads TGCGCCAGCCCCGCCGGGGGAAAAGATACGCAGTATTTT.